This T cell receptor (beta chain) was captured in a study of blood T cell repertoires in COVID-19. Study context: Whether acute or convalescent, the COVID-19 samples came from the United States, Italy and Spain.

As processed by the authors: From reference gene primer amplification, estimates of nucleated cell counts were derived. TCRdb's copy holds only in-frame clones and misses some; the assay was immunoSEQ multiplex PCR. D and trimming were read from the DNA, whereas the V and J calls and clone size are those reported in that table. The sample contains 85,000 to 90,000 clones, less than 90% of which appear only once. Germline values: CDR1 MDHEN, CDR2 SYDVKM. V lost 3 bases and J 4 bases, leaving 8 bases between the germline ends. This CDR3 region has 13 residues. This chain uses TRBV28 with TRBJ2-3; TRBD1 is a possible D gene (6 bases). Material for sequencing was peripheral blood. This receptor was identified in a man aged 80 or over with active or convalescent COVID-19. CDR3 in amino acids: CASSFRGADTQYF. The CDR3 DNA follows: TGTGCCAGCAGTTTCAGGGGTGCAGATACGCAGTATTTT.